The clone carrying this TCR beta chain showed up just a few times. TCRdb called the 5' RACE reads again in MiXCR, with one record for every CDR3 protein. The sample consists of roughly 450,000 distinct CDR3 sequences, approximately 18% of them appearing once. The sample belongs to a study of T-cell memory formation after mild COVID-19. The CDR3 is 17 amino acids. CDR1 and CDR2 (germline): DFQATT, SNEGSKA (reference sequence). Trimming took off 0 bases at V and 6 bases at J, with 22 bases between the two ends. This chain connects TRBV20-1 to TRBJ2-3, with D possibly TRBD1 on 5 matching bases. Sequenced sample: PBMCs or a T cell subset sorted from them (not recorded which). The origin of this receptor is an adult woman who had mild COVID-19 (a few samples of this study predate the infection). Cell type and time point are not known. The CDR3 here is CSAREGLVEGIADTQYF. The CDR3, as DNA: TGCAGTGCTAGAGAGGGGCTCGTGGAAGGTATAGCCGATACGCAGTATTTT.